The following is a TCR beta chain sequence with its context. At least ten counts were recorded for this clonotype. What antigen it recognizes has not been identified. No base quality values were provided; no much bigger clone lies one nucleotide off. Amplification of TCR beta CDR3 regions was carried out from RNA transcripts. A first-round RT-PCR of the TCR CDR3 used the HTBI primer set with the Qiagen OneStep RT-PCR kit. The libraries were constructed in a second round of multiplex PCR and then size-selected and purified. Paired-end sequencing of the libraries was performed with 100 bp reads on an Illumina HiSeq2000. On the authors' methods: Raw data were processed with SOAPnuke, discarding reads with adapters, uncalled bases, mean Phred below 15, or no exact constant-primer or identifier match. High-quality paired reads were merged with COPE v1.2.5, and unique nucleotide sequences were defined as clonotypes. Clonotypes were aligned to IMGT TRBV, TRBD and TRBJ reference segments using MiTCR v1.1. The analysis included only V-J combinations with a frequency above 0.0001, which together covered more than 99% of the repertoires. A TCS score was defined as the ratio between F50 (clonal expansion) and ExV (chaos), using BLOSUM62-based TCRdist between CDR3 peptides within each V-J. Welch's t-statistics and random forest reduced roughly 540 V-J features to 10 to 15, which were used in a naive Bayes classifier (R e1071). The Morisita-Horn index was used to measure how similar the thyroid and blood repertoires were. TCRdb passed the public sequencing reads through fastp at Q25 and MiXCR, retaining productive beta sequences. Rows are unified per CDR3 protein, each entry keeping the most common DNA and genes. In this record, the V and J calls reflect TCRdb's handling and not the investigators' own analysis. This sample comprises about 500,000 distinct CDR3 sequences, 40% to 55% of them detected only once. The ten largest clones add up to 44% of the sample.

From cysteine to phenylalanine, the CDR3 is 12 amino acids long. Only the CDR3 DNA is retained, 36 bases long and in frame from the first base. Relative to germline, V is 0 bases shorter and J is 5 bases shorter, with 7 bases between their ends. Looking up the germline V gene (reference sequence) yields CDR1 DFQATT and CDR2 SNEGSKA. These data belong to a study of T cells in Graves' hyperthyroidism and ophthalmopathy (dated by TCRdb to about 2019). The study in broad terms: To identify distinguishing TCR V-J signatures, a discovery cohort of about 95 patients was used, comprising 40 to 45 with Graves' ophthalmopathy and around 60 with stable Graves' hyperthyroidism. An independent validation cohort of 18 to 20 hyperthyroidism patients and some 15 patients who later progressed to ophthalmopathy tested prospective prediction of ophthalmopathy. The 100 or so discovery patients were randomly divided into training and test sets at a 7:3 ratio. In addition, the study compared T-cell repertoires in thyroid tissue and in blood from several Graves' hyperthyroidism patients. Following sampling, methimazole starting at 30 mg daily was given to hyperthyroidism patients, and high-dose intravenous methylprednisolone was given to ophthalmopathy patients. According to the paper, TCR Vbeta CDR3 sequencing was carried out on some 130 peripheral blood samples, which came from 40 to 45 ophthalmopathy, roughly 75 hyperthyroidism and roughly 17 progressor patients. General findings and caveats noted by the study authors: In validation, the model predicted progression to ophthalmopathy a median of about 5.9 months before onset, with about 67% sensitivity and 72.22% specificity. Ophthalmopathy was separated from stable hyperthyroidism by a 13 V-J signature model, with roughly 88% sensitivity and roughly 81% specificity obtained in cross-validation and 80%/75% obtained in testing. Most expanded thyroid clonotypes (frequency above 0.001) were also detected in blood, a finding suggesting that blood repertoires may reflect thyroid immune responses. Sample size was not statistically predetermined, and investigators were not blinded to group allocation.

Patients with uncontrolled infections, other autoimmune diseases, pregnancy or lactation were excluded. Diagnoses were based on clinical symptoms, serum thyroxine and TRAb, thyroid ultrasound and orbital computed tomography. Total RNA was extracted using Trizol reagent, and RNA quality was assessed on an Agilent 2100 Bioanalyzer. The TCR comes from an adult woman with Graves' disease, either hyperthyroidism or ophthalmopathy (not recorded which). The rearranged segments are TRBV20-1 and TRBJ1-1, with the identity of the D gene unclear. Sequencing was done on a sample of peripheral blood or thyroid tissue (not recorded which). The encoded CDR3 is CSARDGGTEAFF. The base sequence is TGCAGTGCTAGAGATGGAGGAACTGAAGCTTTCTTT.